This TCR beta chain was identified during a study of T cell responses to AZD1222 COVID-19 vaccine. Across the study: Timing groups of about 4 and about 12 weeks for second doses were pooled.

This CDR3 spans 15 amino acids. V was cut by 0 bases and J by 3 bases, with 11 bases left in between. In germline, CDR1 is SGHTA, CDR2 FQGNSA. The study, taken as a whole, reports: Unmutated variant regions are reportedly targeted by nearly half of spike-specific TCRs. Dominant at 160-218 and 743-854, vaccine-associated CD4 TCRs also spanned spike.

The data were produced by immunoSEQ multiplex PCR, yet TCRdb's version contains in-frame clones alone and is incomplete. The table records about 110,000 clones, approximately 90% of them present only once. Worth noting for this clone: Its antigen remains unidentified.

This sequence joins TRBV7-2 and TRBJ1-1; D gene ambiguous. The sequences come from peripheral blood, collected on day 0 of AZD1222 vaccination. The receptor comes from an adult in good health. DNA of the CDR3: TGTGCCAGCAGCTTAGCGTATGGACGGGACACTGAAGCTTTCTTT. This sequence encodes CASSLAYGRDTEAFF.